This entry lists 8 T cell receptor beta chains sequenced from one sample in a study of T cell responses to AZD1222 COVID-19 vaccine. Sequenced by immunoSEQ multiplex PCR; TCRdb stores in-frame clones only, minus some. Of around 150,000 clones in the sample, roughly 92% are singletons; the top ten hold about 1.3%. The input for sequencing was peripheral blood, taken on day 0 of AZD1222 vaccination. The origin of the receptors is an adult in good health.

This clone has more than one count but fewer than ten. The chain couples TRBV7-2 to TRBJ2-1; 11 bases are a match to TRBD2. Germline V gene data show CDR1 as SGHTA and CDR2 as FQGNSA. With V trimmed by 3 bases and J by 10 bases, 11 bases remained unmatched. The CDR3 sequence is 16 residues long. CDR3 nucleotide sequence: TGTGCCAGCAGCTTTCGTCGCCTAGCGGGAGGACAGGAGCAGTTCTTC. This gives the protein CASSFRRLAGGQEQFF.

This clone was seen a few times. Here the CDR3 reads CASSLQTSGIYNEQFF. CDR3 nucleotide sequence: TGCGCCAGCAGCTTGCAAACTAGCGGGATCTACAATGAGCAGTTCTTC. This chain uses TRBV5-1 with TRBJ2-1; 10 bases agree with TRBD2. Per the germline V gene, CDR1 is SGHRS and CDR2 is YFSETQ. The CDR3 extends over 16 amino acids. Trimming cost V 1 base and J 3 bases; bases outside gene matches: 4.

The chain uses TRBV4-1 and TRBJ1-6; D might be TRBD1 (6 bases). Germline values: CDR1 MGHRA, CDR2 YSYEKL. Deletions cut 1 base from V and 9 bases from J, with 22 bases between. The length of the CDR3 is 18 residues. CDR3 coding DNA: TGCGCCAGCAGCCAAGGCGGGGGGCGAAGGACTAGTGGTTCACCCCTCCACTTT. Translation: CASSQGGGRRTSGSPLHF.

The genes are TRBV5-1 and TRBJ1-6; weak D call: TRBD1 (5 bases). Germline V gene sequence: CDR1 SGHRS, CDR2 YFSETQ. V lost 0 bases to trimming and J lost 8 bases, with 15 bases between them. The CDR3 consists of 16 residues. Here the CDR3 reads CASSLDGAANDSPLHF. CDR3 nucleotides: TGCGCCAGCAGCTTGGATGGGGCCGCGAATGATTCACCCCTCCACTTT.

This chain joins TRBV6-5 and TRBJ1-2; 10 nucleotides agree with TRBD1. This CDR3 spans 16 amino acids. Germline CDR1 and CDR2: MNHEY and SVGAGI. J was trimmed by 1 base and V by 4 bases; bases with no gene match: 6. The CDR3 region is CASSWDRGANNYGYTF. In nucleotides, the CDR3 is TGTGCCAGCAGTTGGGACAGGGGCGCCAATAACTATGGCTACACCTTC.

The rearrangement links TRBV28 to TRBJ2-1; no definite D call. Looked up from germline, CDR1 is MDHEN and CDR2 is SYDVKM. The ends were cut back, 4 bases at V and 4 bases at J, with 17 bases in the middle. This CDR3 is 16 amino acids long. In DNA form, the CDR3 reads TGTGCCAGCAGTTCCCGTTTTTCTCTTATTTACAATGAGCAGTTCTTC. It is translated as CASSSRFSLIYNEQFF.

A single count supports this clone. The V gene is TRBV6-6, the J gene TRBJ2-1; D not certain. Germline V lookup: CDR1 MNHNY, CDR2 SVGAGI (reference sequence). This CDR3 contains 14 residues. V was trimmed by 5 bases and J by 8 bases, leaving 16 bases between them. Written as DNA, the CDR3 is TGTGCCAGCAGTCCGCTGGTAGCTGGGTATGAGCAGTTCTTC. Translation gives CASSPLVAGYEQFF.

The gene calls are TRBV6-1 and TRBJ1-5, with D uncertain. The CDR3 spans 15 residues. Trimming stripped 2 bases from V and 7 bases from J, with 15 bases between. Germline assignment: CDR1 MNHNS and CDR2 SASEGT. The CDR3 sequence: CASSEPAGLVQPQHF. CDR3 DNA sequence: TGTGCCAGCAGTGAACCAGCTGGGTTGGTGCAGCCCCAGCATTTT.